These T cell receptor beta chains were read from a single sample in a study of blood T cell repertoires in COVID-19. Sequencing was performed with immunoSEQ multiplex PCR; in TCRdb, only in-frame clones are kept and a portion is missing. The sample records 210,000 or so clones, about 91% being singletons. The material sequenced was peripheral blood. All receptors derive from a man younger than 35 with active or convalescent COVID-19. Each CDR3 is given with its conserved first and last residue. Clone size is not always given. Where it is, it says once, few, many or a class for expanded clones.

size	V	J	CDR3
NA	TRBV5-6	TRBJ1-5	CASSLETGKGSNQPQHF
NA	TRBV5-4	TRBJ2-5	CASSSGLNQETQYF
NA	TRBV28	TRBJ2-1	CASSRPSGGYYNEQFF
NA	TRBV12-3/TRBV12-4	TRBJ2-7	CASSFAPRGEQYF
NA	TRBV30	TRBJ2-2	CAGDRENTGELFF
NA	TRBV9	TRBJ1-1	CASSKDPSGDTEAFF
few	TRBV4-2	TRBJ1-6	CASSQDRDRDSPLHF
NA	TRBV6-6	TRBJ1-5	CASTKGQGNQPQHF
once	TRBV10-2	TRBJ2-7	CASSDPGSKLGEQYF
NA	TRBV5-1	TRBJ2-7	CASKWGQEKTYEQYF
NA	TRBV6-5	TRBJ1-1	CASLPLITRSTEAFF
NA	TRBV7-9	TRBJ2-7	CASSWGRKREGPYEQYF
NA	TRBV5-1	TRBJ1-1	CASSPGQYGQANTEAFF
few	TRBV7-6	TRBJ2-5	CASSLQVPGRGQETQYF
NA	TRBV11-2	TRBJ2-1	CASSLGSLRDEQFF
NA	TRBV28	TRBJ1-3	CASSPSGYSGNTIYF
NA	TRBV3-1/TRBV3-2	TRBJ2-1	CASSQGSATYNEQFF
once	TRBV28	TRBJ1-1	CASSSHRIVVGEAFF
NA	TRBV28	TRBJ1-4	CASSSRRGGQEKLFF
NA	TRBV19	TRBJ1-5	CASSIGTVSGNQPQHF